This is a list of T cell receptor beta chains from one sample in a study of beta chain features in type 1 diabetes. Libraries were prepared by immunoSEQ multiplex PCR; TCRdb keeps only in-frame clonotypes and omits some of them. The repertoire holds more than 250,000 clones, with around 21% as singletons. Input material: naive CD4+ T cells from blood. The receptors derive from a woman aged 40 to 50 with type 1 diabetes. The CDR3 runs from the conserved cysteine through the conserved F or W. Each record gives: clone size, CDR3 length, J gene, V gene, D gene, CDR3 DNA, CDR3 protein. A D gene is named only where the DNA matches it firmly. Not every row has a clone size; where given, it reads once, few, many or a size class.

size: .
length: 15
J: TRBJ2-7
V: TRBV5-1
D: .
DNA: TGCGCCAGCAGCCAGGACACCCAATCCGCCTACGAGCAGTACTTC
CDR3: CASSQDTQSAYEQYF

size: .
length: 14
J: TRBJ2-7
V: TRBV5-1
D: .
DNA: TGCGCCAGCAGCTCCGACAGCTCCTTCTACGAGCAGTACTTC
CDR3: CASSSDSSFYEQYF

size: few
length: 15
J: TRBJ1-1
V: TRBV15
D: .
DNA: TGTGCCACCAGCAGAGATCGGCGGGGTTTGACTGAAGCTTTCTTT
CDR3: CATSRDRRGLTEAFF

size: few
length: 13
J: TRBJ1-1
V: TRBV7-2
D: .
DNA: TGTGCCAGCGGACCGACCGGGGACACTGAAGCTTTCTTT
CDR3: CASGPTGDTEAFF

size: .
length: 13
J: TRBJ2-1
V: TRBV5-1
D: TRBD1
DNA: TGCGCCAGCAGCCCGGACAGGGGAAATGAGCAGTTCTTC
CDR3: CASSPDRGNEQFF

size: few
length: 16
J: TRBJ1-5
V: TRBV4-2
D: .
DNA: TGTGCCAGCAGCCAAAATCTGGTCGGTAGTAATCAGCCCCAGCATTTT
CDR3: CASSQNLVGSNQPQHF

size: .
length: 12
J: TRBJ2-1
V: TRBV28
D: .
DNA: TGTGCCAGCACCCGGGGGTACAATGAGCAGTTCTTC
CDR3: CASTRGYNEQFF

size: .
length: 14
J: TRBJ2-3
V: TRBV25-1
D: TRBD2
DNA: TGTGCCAGCAGCATGCGCGGGAGTTCAGATACGCAGTATTTT
CDR3: CASSMRGSSDTQYF

size: .
length: 13
J: TRBJ1-2
V: TRBV30
D: TRBD1
DNA: TGTGCCTGGAGTGTACAGGGGGCTGGGGGCTACACCTTC
CDR3: CAWSVQGAGGYTF

size: .
length: 16
J: TRBJ2-2
V: TRBV28
D: TRBD1
DNA: TGTGCCAGCAGTCCCCACGGACAGGGAGGCACCGGGGAGCTGTTTTTT
CDR3: CASSPHGQGGTGELFF

size: few
length: 16
J: TRBJ2-7
V: TRBV7-9
D: TRBD1
DNA: TGTGCCAGCAGCTTAGCGGGGACAGGGGCATCCTACGAGCAGTACTTC
CDR3: CASSLAGTGASYEQYF

size: few
length: 12
J: TRBJ1-2
V: TRBV14
D: TRBD1
DNA: TGTGCCAGCAGTCACAGGGGAAAAGGCTACACCTTC
CDR3: CASSHRGKGYTF

size: few
length: 12
J: TRBJ2-5
V: TRBV29-1
D: .
DNA: TGCAGCGTTCAGAAAGAGGCGGAGACCCAGTACTTC
CDR3: CSVQKEAETQYF

size: few
length: 14
J: TRBJ2-7
V: TRBV28
D: .
DNA: TGTGCCAGCAGTTTCGGGGGAGCACGGCACGAGCAGTACTTC
CDR3: CASSFGGARHEQYF

size: few
length: 17
J: TRBJ2-6
V: TRBV28
D: TRBD1
DNA: TGTGCCAGCAGCCGACAGGGTGGGGTTGCTGGGGCCAACGTCCTGACTTTC
CDR3: CASSRQGGVAGANVLTF

size: .
length: 16
J: TRBJ1-1
V: TRBV18
D: TRBD1
DNA: TGTGCCAGCTCACCCGACCTTATGGGGACAGGGGCTGAAGCTTTCTTT
CDR3: CASSPDLMGTGAEAFF

size: once
length: 16
J: TRBJ2-1
V: TRBV18
D: .
DNA: TGTGCCAGCTCACCACGTTGGGCCACCTCCTACAATGAGCAGTTCTTC
CDR3: CASSPRWATSYNEQFF

size: .
length: 14
J: TRBJ2-5
V: TRBV5-4
D: .
DNA: TGTGCCAGCAGCTTGAAAAAGGGGGAAGAGACCCAGTACTTC
CDR3: CASSLKKGEETQYF

size: .
length: 13
J: TRBJ1-1
V: TRBV9
D: TRBD1
DNA: TGTGCCAGCAGCGGACAGGGGATCACTGAAGCTTTCTTT
CDR3: CASSGQGITEAFF

size: few
length: 15
J: TRBJ2-7
V: TRBV6-5
D: .
DNA: TGTGCCAGCAGATCCGGGGATCGTAGCTCCTACGAGCAGTACTTC
CDR3: CASRSGDRSSYEQYF

size: .
length: 16
J: TRBJ2-1
V: TRBV25-1
D: .
DNA: TGTGCCAGCAGTGAATATGGGACTCGGGCCTACAATGAGCAGTTCTTC
CDR3: CASSEYGTRAYNEQFF

size: .
length: 12
J: TRBJ1-2
V: TRBV2
D: .
DNA: TGTGCCAGCAGGGAGAACATCTATGGCTACACCTTC
CDR3: CASRENIYGYTF

size: .
length: 15
J: TRBJ1-2
V: TRBV9
D: TRBD1
DNA: TGTGCCAGCAGCGTAGAGACAGGGGGCGAATATGGCTACACCTTC
CDR3: CASSVETGGEYGYTF

size: .
length: 14
J: TRBJ2-4
V: TRBV21-1
D: .
DNA: TGTGCCAGCAGCCCACAGTGCTCCAAAAACATTCAGTACTTC
CDR3: CASSPQCSKNIQYF

size: few
length: 15
J: TRBJ2-1
V: TRBV18
D: .
DNA: TGTGCCAGCTCCCTCGGACTCCCCGCGGGTAATGAGCAGTTCTTC
CDR3: CASSLGLPAGNEQFF

size: few
length: 14
J: TRBJ1-1
V: TRBV4-1
D: .
DNA: TGCGCCAGCAGCCAAGTCCGGGACACGGGTGAAGCTTTCTTT
CDR3: CASSQVRDTGEAFF

size: few
length: 14
J: TRBJ2-5
V: TRBV30
D: TRBD1
DNA: TGTGCCTGGAGTGTACAGTCAGGGGGAGAGACCCAGTACTTC
CDR3: CAWSVQSGGETQYF